These 19 T cell receptor beta chains were all obtained from the same sample, sequenced in a study of shared clonotypes between healthy human individuals. Sequenced by immunoSEQ multiplex PCR; TCRdb stores in-frame clones only, minus some. The sample has over a million clones, about 75% seen once. The sequenced sample was memory CD4+ T cells sorted from blood. Subset denoted: CD45RA-negative fraction. The receptors were sampled from a man aged 18-30 years in good health.

The V call is TRBV9, the J call TRBJ2-7; D remains unclear. Per the germline V gene, CDR1 is SGDLS and CDR2 is YYNGEE. The CDR3 spans 14 residues. The V and J ends lost 2 bases and 0 bases respectively, with 9 bases between them. CDR3: CASSVGPSSYEQYF. The CDR3, as DNA: TGTGCCAGCAGCGTCGGGCCGAGCTCCTACGAGCAGTACTTC.

The chain uses TRBV20-1 and TRBJ1-1; D gene uncertain. CDR1 and CDR2 from the germline V gene are DFQATT and SNEGSKA (reference sequence). Trimming removed 6 bases from V and 8 bases from J, with 13 bases in between. This CDR3 region has 11 residues. The CDR3 DNA reads as TGCAGTGCCCAGAGAGCGCTGGAAGCTTTCTTT. This translates into CSAQRALEAFF.

The V gene is TRBV7-9, the J gene TRBJ2-2; no reliable D call. The CDR3 contains 14 residues. CDR1 and CDR2 (germline): SEHNR, FQNEAQ (reference sequence). V lost 8 bases, J lost 5 bases, and 15 bases lay in between. The CDR3 here is CASGGQTGTGELFF. CDR3 sequence (DNA): TGTGCCAGCGGCGGTCAGACTGGGACCGGGGAGCTGTTTTTT.

The chain couples TRBV11-2 to TRBJ2-2, with 7 bases aligning to TRBD1. In germline, CDR1 is SGHAT, CDR2 FQNNGV. Trimming removed 2 bases from V and 0 bases from J; junction bases left unmatched: 0. The CDR3 is 15 residues long. This CDR3 is CASSLQGANTGELFF. The CDR3 coding sequence is TGTGCCAGCAGCTTACAGGGGGCGAACACCGGGGAGCTGTTTTTT.

To note about this clone: Compared with germline, one end of the junction differs, possibly owing to a read error. The genes are TRBV20-1 and TRBJ1-5; TRBD1 matches at 7 bases. Germline V CDR1 and CDR2: DFQATT, SNEGSKA (reference sequence). This CDR3 region has 11 residues. The CDR3 region has the DNA TGCAGTGCTAGAGACCAACAGACAGGGCGTTTT. This encodes CSARDQQTGRF.

In its sample, this clone was seen a few times. The chain carries TRBV30 and TRBJ2-2; a possible D gene is TRBD2 (6 bases). The germline V gene encodes CDR1 GTSNPN and CDR2 SVGIG (reference sequence). Trimming pared 0 bases from V and 7 bases from J, leaving 9 bases between. There are 13 residues in the CDR3. The CDR3 DNA sequence: TGTGCCTGGAGTGTTGCGGGAATCGGGGAGCTGTTTTTT. It is translated as CAWSVAGIGELFF.

The gene calls are TRBV11-2 and TRBJ2-3; 13 bases are a match to TRBD2. The CDR3 is 16 amino acids. CDR1 and CDR2 from the germline V gene are SGHAT and FQNNGV. V gave up 4 bases and J gave up 6 bases; unmatched junction bases: 7. The CDR3 bases are TGTGCCAGCAGCTCACAGGGGACTAGCGGGAAGGATACGCAGTATTTT. Translation: CASSSQGTSGKDTQYF.

The chain has TRBV11-2 and TRBJ2-7; 8 nucleotides line up with TRBD2. This CDR3 comprises 14 residues. CDR1 and CDR2 from the germline V gene are SGHAT and FQNNGV. Trimming removed 3 bases from V and 7 bases from J; junction bases left unmatched: 8. CDR3: CASSFTSGTTEQYF. The CDR3 DNA reads as TGTGCCAGCAGCTTTACTAGCGGAACGACGGAGCAGTACTTC.

The chain joins TRBV19 to TRBJ2-7; D might be TRBD1 or TRBD2, each matching 5 bases. Germline V CDR1 and CDR2: LNHDA, SQIVND (reference sequence). The CDR3 extends over 15 amino acids. Trimming pared 3 bases from V and 0 bases from J, leaving 12 bases between. Written as DNA, the CDR3 is TGTGCCAGTAGTATTTTGAGGGGCTTCTCCTACGAGCAGTACTTC. It encodes CASSILRGFSYEQYF. Supplemented by reference TRBV19 and TRBJ2-7, the full variable domain reads DGGITQSPKYLFRKEGQNVTLSCEQNLNHDAMYWYRQDPGQGLRLIYYSQIVNDFQKGDIAEGYSVSREKKESFPLTVTSAQKNPTAFYLCASSILRGFSYEQYFGPGTRLTVT.

The table lists this clone with a count of one. The chain recombines TRBV2 with TRBJ2-1; 7 bases are a match to TRBD2. Trimming cost V 6 bases and J 4 bases; bases outside gene matches: 24. The germline CDR1 and CDR2 sequences are SNHLY and FYNNEI. This CDR3 contains 20 residues. In nucleotides, the CDR3 is TGTGCCAGCAGCGCCCGGGACTACAATGGGGCGTCGGGCCGTTACAATGAGCAGTTCTTC. Translating gives CASSARDYNGASGRYNEQFF.

This clone is a singleton in its sample. The CDR3, as DNA: TGTGCCTGGAGTGTGTACCGCCTCCGGGACAGGATTAATGAAAAACTGTTTTTT. Its translation is CAWSVYRLRDRINEKLFF. The V gene is TRBV30, the J gene TRBJ1-4; TRBD1 aligns across 8 bases. Trimming removed 0 bases from V and 4 bases from J; junction bases left unmatched: 13. This CDR3 is built from 18 residues. Germline V gene sequence: CDR1 GTSNPN, CDR2 SVGIG (reference sequence).

The rearrangement uses TRBV6-5 and TRBJ2-5; D gene ambiguous. Germline V CDR1 and CDR2: MNHEY, SVGAGI. The CDR3 contains 14 residues. V was shortened by 6 bases and J by 4 bases, with 15 bases between the two germline ends. The CDR3 nucleotides are TGTGCCAGCAGCCTGCGACCCCCAGGAGAGACCCAGTACTTC. Its protein product is CASSLRPPGETQYF.

The CDR3 sequence is CASSLTSGSTDTQYF. Here the CDR3 DNA reads TGTGCCAGCAGCTTAACTAGCGGGAGCACAGATACGCAGTATTTT. The chain couples TRBV7-9 to TRBJ2-3; 9 bases agree with TRBD2. In germline, CDR1 is SEHNR, CDR2 FQNEAQ (reference sequence). CDR3 size: 15 residues. J lost 0 bases, V lost 2 bases, and 0 bases had no gene match. Full variable domain (missing parts from reference TRBV7-9 and TRBJ2-3): DTGVSQNPRHKITKRGQNVTFRCDPISEHNRLYWYRQTLGQGPEFLTYFQNEAQLEKSRLLSDRFSAERPKGSFSTLEIQRTEQGDSAMYLCASSLTSGSTDTQYFGPGTRLTVL.

The chain couples TRBV18 to TRBJ1-2; tentative D call: TRBD1 (5 bases). V shed 3 bases and J shed 2 bases, with 7 bases lying between them. Germline lookup yields CDR1 KGHSH and CDR2 LQKENI. The CDR3 contains 13 residues. The CDR3 DNA sequence: TGTGCCAGCTCACCGGGGACGAACTATGGCTACACCTTC. It codes for CASSPGTNYGYTF.

This chain joins TRBV19 and TRBJ1-1; D uncertain. V lost 3 bases and J lost 5, with 13 bases in between. The CDR3 has 14 amino acids. CDR1 LNHDA and CDR2 SQIVND come from the germline V gene (reference sequence). CDR3 nucleotides: TGTGCCAGTAGTATCTGGGGTCATGGTACTGAAGCTTTCTTT. Its translation: CASSIWGHGTEAFF.

V gene TRBV27 combines with J gene TRBJ2-1; the D gene is possibly TRBD2 (6 bases). This CDR3 spans 17 amino acids. The V gene's germline CDR1 is MNHEY and CDR2 SMNVEV (reference sequence). Between the trimmed V and J ends, which lost 0 bases and 8 bases, there was a span of 20 bases. The CDR3 sequence: CASSLSKRETRLDEQFF. CDR3 coding DNA: TGTGCCAGCAGTTTATCGAAACGGGAGACTCGTCTGGATGAGCAGTTCTTC.

This sequence joins TRBV6-5 and TRBJ1-2; 7 nucleotides match TRBD1. The V gene's germline CDR1 is MNHEY and CDR2 SVGAGI. The CDR3 contains 14 residues. V lost 5 bases, J lost 10 bases, and 13 bases stayed unmatched. CDR3 nucleotide sequence: TGTGCCAGCAGTCCCGGCCGGGACAGCCCAAACTACACCTTC. This sequence encodes CASSPGRDSPNYTF.

V is TRBV7-4 and J is TRBJ1-4; 7 bases fit TRBD1. The ends lost 2 bases at V and 2 bases at J; junction bases unmatched: 11. Germline lookup yields CDR1 SGHVT and CDR2 SQSDAQ. The CDR3 sequence is 18 residues long. This CDR3 reads CASSLIDKGAPTNEKLFF. The CDR3, as DNA: TGTGCCAGCAGCTTAATAGATAAGGGGGCGCCCACTAATGAAAAACTGTTTTTT.

The table lists this clone with a few counts. This chain links TRBV10-1 with TRBJ2-7; no definite D call. The CDR3 spans 14 residues. Trimming left V 0 bases short and J 0 bases short, with 6 bases between. Per the germline V gene, CDR1 is WNHNN and CDR2 is SYGVQD (reference sequence). CDR3 in amino acids: CASSESVRSYEQYF. Written as DNA, the CDR3 is TGCGCCAGCAGTGAGTCTGTCCGCTCCTACGAGCAGTACTTC.